The 2 T cell receptor beta chains listed next were all sequenced from one sample in a study of shared T cell receptors in the human thymus. Profiled with immunoSEQ multiplex PCR; TCRdb holds only in-frame clones, not every one. The sample lists approximately 660,000 clones, approximately 87% occurring once. This sample also appeared in a second study, on human thymus T cells.

The sequenced sample was thymocytes. These receptors came from a boy under two years old with a congenital heart defect.

This chain uses TRBV5-8 with TRBJ1-1; no clear D gene. The V and J ends lost 1 base and 5 bases respectively, with 9 bases between them. The CDR3 spans 13 residues. Germline V gene sequence: CDR1 SGHTS, CDR2 YDEGEE. The CDR3 DNA follows: TGTGCCAGCAGCTTGCCTCAGTGGACTGAAGCTTTCTTT. Translating it yields CASSLPQWTEAFF.

The chain joins TRBV7-8 to TRBJ1-1; 8 bases are a match to TRBD1. This CDR3 comprises 18 residues. Germline values: CDR1 SGHVS, CDR2 FQNEAQ. Trimming took 0 bases from V and 0 from J; bases not matched to a gene: 9. This chain's CDR3 is CASSLAIWPGGMNTEAFF. Written as DNA, the CDR3 is TGTGCCAGCAGCTTAGCTATATGGCCAGGGGGCATGAACACTGAAGCTTTCTTT.